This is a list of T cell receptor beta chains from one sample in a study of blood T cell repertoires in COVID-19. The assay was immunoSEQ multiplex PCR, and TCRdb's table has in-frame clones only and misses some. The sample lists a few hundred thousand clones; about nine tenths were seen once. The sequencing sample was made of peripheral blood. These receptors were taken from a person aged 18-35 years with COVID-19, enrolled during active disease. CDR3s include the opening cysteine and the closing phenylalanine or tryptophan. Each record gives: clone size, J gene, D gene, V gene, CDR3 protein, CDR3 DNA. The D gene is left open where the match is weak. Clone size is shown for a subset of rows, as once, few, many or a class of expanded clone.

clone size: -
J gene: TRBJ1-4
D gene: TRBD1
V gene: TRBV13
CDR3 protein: CASSFDRGSREKLFF
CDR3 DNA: TGTGCCAGCAGCTTCGACAGGGGTTCGCGCGAAAAACTGTTTTTT

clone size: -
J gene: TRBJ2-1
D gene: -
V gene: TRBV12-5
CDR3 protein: CASGLETVGEQFF
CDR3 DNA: TGTGCTAGTGGTTTGGAGACAGTGGGTGAGCAGTTCTTC

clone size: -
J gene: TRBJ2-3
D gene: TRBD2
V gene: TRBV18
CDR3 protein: CASSPNSGRLTDTQYF
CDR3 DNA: TGTGCCAGCTCACCGAACAGCGGGAGGTTAACAGATACGCAGTATTTT

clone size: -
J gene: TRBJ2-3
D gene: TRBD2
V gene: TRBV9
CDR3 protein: CASSVGRTSGSSDTQYF
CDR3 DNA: TGTGCCAGCAGCGTAGGAAGAACTAGCGGGAGTTCAGATACGCAGTATTTT

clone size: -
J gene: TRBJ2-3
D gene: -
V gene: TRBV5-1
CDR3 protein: CASREIAGTDTQYF
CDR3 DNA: TGCGCCAGCAGGGAAATAGCGGGCACAGATACGCAGTATTTT

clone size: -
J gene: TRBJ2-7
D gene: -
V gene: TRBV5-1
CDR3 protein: CASSPFPRGLYEQYF
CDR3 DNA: TGCGCCAGCAGCCCCTTCCCTAGGGGCTTGTACGAGCAGTACTTC

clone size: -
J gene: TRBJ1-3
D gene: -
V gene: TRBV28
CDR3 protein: CASCPELSGNTIYF
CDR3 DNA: TGTGCCAGCTGCCCGGAGCTATCTGGAAACACCATATATTTT

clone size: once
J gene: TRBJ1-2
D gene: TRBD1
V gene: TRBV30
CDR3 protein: CACLDRGNYGYTF
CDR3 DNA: TGTGCCTGCCTGGACAGGGGGAACTATGGCTACACCTTC

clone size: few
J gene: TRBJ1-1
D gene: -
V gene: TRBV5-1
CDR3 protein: CASSFGGAEAFF
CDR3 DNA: TGCGCCAGCAGCTTCGGGGGAGCTGAAGCTTTCTTT

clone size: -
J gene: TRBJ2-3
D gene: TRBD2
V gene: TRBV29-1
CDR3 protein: CSVESGSGSFGTQYF
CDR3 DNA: TGCAGCGTAGAGTCGGGGAGCGGGAGCTTTGGTACGCAGTATTTT

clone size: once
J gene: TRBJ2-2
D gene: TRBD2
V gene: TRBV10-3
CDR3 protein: CAISGGLGVNTGELFF
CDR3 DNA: TGTGCCATCAGTGGTGGACTAGGGGTAAACACCGGGGAGCTGTTTTTT

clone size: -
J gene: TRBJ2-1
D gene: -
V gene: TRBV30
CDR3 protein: CAWSVQFFNEQFF
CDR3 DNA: TGTGCCTGGAGTGTCCAGTTTTTCAATGAGCAGTTCTTC

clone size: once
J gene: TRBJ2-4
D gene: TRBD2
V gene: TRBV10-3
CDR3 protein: CAISESGGRDIQYF
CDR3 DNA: TGTGCCATCAGTGAGTCGGGAGGGAGGGACATTCAGTACTTC

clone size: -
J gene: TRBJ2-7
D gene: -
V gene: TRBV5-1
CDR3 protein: CASSLRWASSYEQYF
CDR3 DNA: TGCGCCAGCAGCTTGAGGTGGGCAAGCTCCTACGAGCAGTACTTC

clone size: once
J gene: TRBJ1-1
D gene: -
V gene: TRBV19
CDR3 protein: CASSIGAPSSGTEAFF
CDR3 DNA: TGTGCCAGTAGTATTGGGGCACCTTCTTCGGGCACTGAAGCTTTCTTT

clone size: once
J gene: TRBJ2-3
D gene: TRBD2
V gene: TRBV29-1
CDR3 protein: CSVGQGLAGATDTQYF
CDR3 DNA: TGCAGCGTTGGACAGGGATTAGCGGGAGCTACAGATACGCAGTATTTT

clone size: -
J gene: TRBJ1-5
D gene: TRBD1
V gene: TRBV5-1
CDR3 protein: CASSSGTGVNQPQHF
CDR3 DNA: TGCGCCAGCAGCTCGGGGACAGGGGTGAATCAGCCCCAGCATTTT

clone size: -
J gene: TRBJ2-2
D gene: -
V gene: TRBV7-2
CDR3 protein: CASNLLPVSTGELFF
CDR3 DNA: TGTGCCAGCAACCTCCTACCGGTGTCCACCGGGGAGCTGTTTTTT

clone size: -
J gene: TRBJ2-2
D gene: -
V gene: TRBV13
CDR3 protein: CASSLGHTNTGELFF
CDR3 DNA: TGTGCCAGCAGCTTAGGACATACGAACACCGGGGAGCTGTTTTTT

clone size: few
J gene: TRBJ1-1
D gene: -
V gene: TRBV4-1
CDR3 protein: CASSQVQFNTEAFF
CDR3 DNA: TGCGCCAGCAGCCAAGTGCAGTTTAACACTGAAGCTTTCTTT

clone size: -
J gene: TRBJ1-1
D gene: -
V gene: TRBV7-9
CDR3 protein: CASSFSRGLGAHTEAFF
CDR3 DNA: TGTGCCAGCAGCTTTAGTAGGGGATTGGGGGCGCATACTGAAGCTTTCTTT

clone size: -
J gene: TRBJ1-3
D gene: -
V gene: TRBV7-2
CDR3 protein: CASSLEVGGDAGNTIYF
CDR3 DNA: TGTGCCAGCAGCTTAGAGGTAGGGGGTGACGCTGGAAACACCATATATTTT